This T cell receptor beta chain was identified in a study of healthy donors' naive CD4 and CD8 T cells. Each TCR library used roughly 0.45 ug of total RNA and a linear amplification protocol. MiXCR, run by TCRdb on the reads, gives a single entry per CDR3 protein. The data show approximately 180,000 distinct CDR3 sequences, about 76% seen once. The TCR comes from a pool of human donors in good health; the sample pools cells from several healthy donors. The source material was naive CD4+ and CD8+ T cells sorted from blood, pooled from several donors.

The CDR3 spells CSVARQGSNYGYTF. CDR3 bases: TGCAGCGTTGCTCGCCAGGGCTCTAACTATGGCTACACCTTC. The chain has TRBV29-1 and TRBJ1-2, with D possibly being TRBD1 (5 bases). Between the trimmed V and J ends, which lost 4 bases and 0 bases, there was a span of 12 bases. The CDR3 is 14 residues long. The germline gives CDR1 SQVTM, CDR2 ANQGSEA.